A selection of T cell receptor beta chains follows, all from one sample in a study of early T cells in non-severe SARS-CoV-2 infection. TCRdb processed the 5' RACE reads anew with MiXCR; each CDR3 protein has one entry. The table has 65,000 to 85,000 distinct CDR3 sequences, less than 15% seen once. The sequencing input was whole blood. These TCRs come from an adult who was a healthcare worker with PCR-confirmed SARS-CoV-2 infection or an uninfected control (not recorded which). The CDR3 runs from the conserved cysteine through the conserved F or W. D genes are given only for firm matches. Some rows have no size entry. The others give once, few or many, or a class for an expanded clone.

abundance: many; j_gene: TRBJ2-7; d_gene: -; v_gene: TRBV18; CDR3nt: TGTGCCAGCTCACCCCCGGACGGACTCTCTTACGAGCAGTACTTC; CDR3aa: CASSPPDGLSYEQYF
abundance: many; j_gene: TRBJ1-4; d_gene: -; v_gene: TRBV11-2; CDR3nt: TGTGCCAGCAGCTTAGGCGGCGGAGAAAAACTGTTTTTT; CDR3aa: CASSLGGGEKLFF
abundance: -; j_gene: TRBJ2-7; d_gene: TRBD1; v_gene: TRBV20-1; CDR3nt: TGCAGTGCTAGCGGGGACAGGGGGGACGAGCAGTACTTC; CDR3aa: CSASGDRGDEQYF
abundance: -; j_gene: TRBJ2-3; d_gene: -; v_gene: TRBV20-1; CDR3nt: TGCAGTGCTAGCCCCCTCCGGAGAGATACAGATACGCAGTATTTT; CDR3aa: CSASPLRRDTDTQYF
abundance: -; j_gene: TRBJ2-3; d_gene: TRBD2; v_gene: TRBV29-1; CDR3nt: TGCAGCATCTCGAGCGGGGGGGTCACAGATACGCAGTATTTT; CDR3aa: CSISSGGVTDTQYF
abundance: -; j_gene: TRBJ2-5; d_gene: -; v_gene: TRBV6-4; CDR3nt: TGTGCCAGCAGTGACGCACCAACGTACCAAGAGACCCAGTACTTC; CDR3aa: CASSDAPTYQETQYF
abundance: many; j_gene: TRBJ2-7; d_gene: -; v_gene: TRBV11-2; CDR3nt: TGTGCCAGCAGCTTAATGGGCCAGGGCAGGTCCTACGAGCAGTACTTC; CDR3aa: CASSLMGQGRSYEQYF
abundance: many; j_gene: TRBJ1-6; d_gene: -; v_gene: TRBV9; CDR3nt: TGTGCCAGCAGCGGAGGGCCTGGATGGAGCTCCTATAATTCACCCCTCCACTTT; CDR3aa: CASSGGPGWSSYNSPLHF
abundance: -; j_gene: TRBJ2-7; d_gene: -; v_gene: TRBV21-1; CDR3nt: TGTGCCAGCAGCAAATTTACAGGGGACTACTACGAGCAGTACTTC; CDR3aa: CASSKFTGDYYEQYF
abundance: -; j_gene: TRBJ2-3; d_gene: -; v_gene: TRBV10-1; CDR3nt: TGCGCCAGCAGTGACGCGGGGATCACAGATACGCAGTATTTT; CDR3aa: CASSDAGITDTQYF
abundance: few; j_gene: TRBJ2-5; d_gene: -; v_gene: TRBV7-9; CDR3nt: TGTGCCAGCAGCCGGGACGTGCCCCCGCGGACCCAGTACTTC; CDR3aa: CASSRDVPPRTQYF
abundance: many; j_gene: TRBJ1-1; d_gene: TRBD1; v_gene: TRBV29-1; CDR3nt: TGCAGCGTCGGACAGGCGAACACTGAAGCTTTCTTT; CDR3aa: CSVGQANTEAFF
abundance: few; j_gene: TRBJ2-2; d_gene: TRBD1; v_gene: TRBV12-3/TRBV12-4; CDR3nt: TGTGCCAGCAGTGCGACAGGGCAGAACACCGGGGAGCTGTTTTTT; CDR3aa: CASSATGQNTGELFF
abundance: many; j_gene: TRBJ2-7; d_gene: TRBD2; v_gene: TRBV29-1; CDR3nt: TGCAGCGTAGGGACTAGCGGGAGCGAGCAGTACTTC; CDR3aa: CSVGTSGSEQYF
abundance: few; j_gene: TRBJ1-6; d_gene: -; v_gene: TRBV20-1; CDR3nt: TGCAGTGCCCTTCCCGGGGGCCTTAATTCACCCCTCCACTTT; CDR3aa: CSALPGGLNSPLHF
abundance: -; j_gene: TRBJ1-1; d_gene: TRBD1; v_gene: TRBV4-1; CDR3nt: TGCGCCAGCAGCCAAACTAGGACAGGGGGAAACACTGAAGCTTTCTTT; CDR3aa: CASSQTRTGGNTEAFF
abundance: few; j_gene: TRBJ2-7; d_gene: -; v_gene: TRBV4-2; CDR3nt: TGTGCCAGCAGCCAAGAGCCTAGCAGCTACGAGCAGTACTTC; CDR3aa: CASSQEPSSYEQYF
abundance: -; j_gene: TRBJ1-1; d_gene: TRBD1; v_gene: TRBV12-3/TRBV12-4; CDR3nt: TGTGCCAGCAGTTTAGTCCAGGGGGAAGCGACTGAAGCTTTCTTT; CDR3aa: CASSLVQGEATEAFF
abundance: -; j_gene: TRBJ2-3; d_gene: TRBD2; v_gene: TRBV12-3/TRBV12-4; CDR3nt: TGTGCCAGCAGTCCTCTGACTAGCGGGAGAATAGATACGCAGTATTTT; CDR3aa: CASSPLTSGRIDTQYF
abundance: -; j_gene: TRBJ1-2; d_gene: -; v_gene: TRBV6-5; CDR3nt: TGTGCCAGCAGTCCCCAGGCGGCACAATATGGCTACACCTTC; CDR3aa: CASSPQAAQYGYTF
abundance: few; j_gene: TRBJ2-2; d_gene: TRBD1; v_gene: TRBV24-1; CDR3nt: TGTGCCACCAGTGATTCAGGGGGCGCAAACACCGGGGAGCTGTTTTTT; CDR3aa: CATSDSGGANTGELFF
abundance: -; j_gene: TRBJ2-5; d_gene: TRBD2; v_gene: TRBV7-2; CDR3nt: TGTGCCAGCAGCATAAGACTAGCAGAGACCCAGTACTTC; CDR3aa: CASSIRLAETQYF
abundance: few; j_gene: TRBJ1-4; d_gene: TRBD1; v_gene: TRBV7-2; CDR3nt: TGTGCCAGCAGCTTAGGCCAGGGGGGTCAAAAACTGTTTTTT; CDR3aa: CASSLGQGGQKLFF
abundance: -; j_gene: TRBJ1-1; d_gene: -; v_gene: TRBV7-6; CDR3nt: TGTGCCAGCAGCCCACTTGCGGGGGTAGGGACTGAAGCTTTCTTT; CDR3aa: CASSPLAGVGTEAFF
abundance: few; j_gene: TRBJ2-3; d_gene: TRBD1; v_gene: TRBV7-9; CDR3nt: TGTGCCAGCAGGGGACAGATATACACAGATACGCAGTATTTT; CDR3aa: CASRGQIYTDTQYF
abundance: many; j_gene: TRBJ1-1; d_gene: -; v_gene: TRBV10-2; CDR3nt: TGCGCCAGCAGGCTCATGAACACTGAAGCTTTCTTT; CDR3aa: CASRLMNTEAFF
abundance: few; j_gene: TRBJ1-3; d_gene: -; v_gene: TRBV7-6; CDR3nt: TGTGCCAGCAGCTTAGTTAACTCTGGAAACACCATATATTTT; CDR3aa: CASSLVNSGNTIYF
abundance: -; j_gene: TRBJ1-4; d_gene: -; v_gene: TRBV4-1; CDR3nt: TGCGCCAGCAGCCAAGATCCCGGGACACTTACTACTAATGAAAAACTGTTTTTT; CDR3aa: CASSQDPGTLTTNEKLFF
abundance: few; j_gene: TRBJ1-2; d_gene: -; v_gene: TRBV5-6; CDR3nt: TGTGCCAGCAGCTTAGAAGCCGCCAAAGGCTACACCTTC; CDR3aa: CASSLEAAKGYTF
abundance: many; j_gene: TRBJ2-1; d_gene: -; v_gene: TRBV7-9; CDR3nt: TGTGCCAGCAGCTTAAGGGACCATTCCGAAGATGAGCAGTTCTTC; CDR3aa: CASSLRDHSEDEQFF
abundance: -; j_gene: TRBJ2-7; d_gene: -; v_gene: TRBV21-1; CDR3nt: TGTGCCAGCAGCAAAGAGGGGACAAATGCCGCCTACGAGCAGTACTTC; CDR3aa: CASSKEGTNAAYEQYF
abundance: few; j_gene: TRBJ1-1; d_gene: -; v_gene: TRBV5-1; CDR3nt: TGCGCCAGCAGCTTGGACGCAGGGTCCACTGAAGCTTTCTTT; CDR3aa: CASSLDAGSTEAFF
abundance: few; j_gene: TRBJ2-7; d_gene: TRBD2; v_gene: TRBV11-3; CDR3nt: TGTGCCAGCAGCTCGGGACTAGCGTATTCCTACGAGCAGTACTTC; CDR3aa: CASSSGLAYSYEQYF
abundance: few; j_gene: TRBJ2-3; d_gene: -; v_gene: TRBV6-2/TRBV6-3; CDR3nt: TGTGCCAGCAGTTACGCGGGCACAGATACGCAGTATTTT; CDR3aa: CASSYAGTDTQYF
abundance: many; j_gene: TRBJ2-2; d_gene: -; v_gene: TRBV7-9; CDR3nt: TGTGCCAGCAGCTTCTCCACCGGGGAGCTGTTTTTT; CDR3aa: CASSFSTGELFF
abundance: few; j_gene: TRBJ2-7; d_gene: TRBD1; v_gene: TRBV27; CDR3nt: TGTGCCAGCAGGATTGGGACAGGGGGTCTCGAGCAGTACTTC; CDR3aa: CASRIGTGGLEQYF
abundance: few; j_gene: TRBJ1-4; d_gene: -; v_gene: TRBV12-3/TRBV12-4; CDR3nt: TGTGCCAGCAGTTTATCTAGGGGAGTCCCAGATGAAAAACTGTTTTTT; CDR3aa: CASSLSRGVPDEKLFF
abundance: -; j_gene: TRBJ2-3; d_gene: TRBD2; v_gene: TRBV24-1; CDR3nt: TGTGCCACGGGGAGACTAGCGGGGGGCACAGATACGCAGTATTTT; CDR3aa: CATGRLAGGTDTQYF
abundance: -; j_gene: TRBJ1-1; d_gene: -; v_gene: TRBV6-6; CDR3nt: TGTGCCAGCCTTATCGGAACTTGGGGCTTGTACACTGAAGCTTTCTTT; CDR3aa: CASLIGTWGLYTEAFF
abundance: -; j_gene: TRBJ1-4; d_gene: -; v_gene: TRBV7-8; CDR3nt: TGTGCCAGCAGCCCCCGACGGGATGAAAAACTGTTTTTT; CDR3aa: CASSPRRDEKLFF
abundance: many; j_gene: TRBJ1-1; d_gene: -; v_gene: TRBV9; CDR3nt: TGTGCCAGCAGTCCCGAGATCATGAACACTGAAGCTTTCTTT; CDR3aa: CASSPEIMNTEAFF
abundance: -; j_gene: TRBJ1-2; d_gene: TRBD1; v_gene: TRBV3-1; CDR3nt: TGTGCCAGCAGCCACAGCCATCGGGACAGCGATACAAACTATGGCTACACCTTC; CDR3aa: CASSHSHRDSDTNYGYTF
abundance: many; j_gene: TRBJ2-1; d_gene: TRBD1; v_gene: TRBV7-7; CDR3nt: TGTGCCAGCAGCTTAGCGCTTGGCAGGGGGCCCTACAATGAGCAGTTCTTC; CDR3aa: CASSLALGRGPYNEQFF
abundance: -; j_gene: TRBJ2-1; d_gene: TRBD2; v_gene: TRBV3-1; CDR3nt: TGTGCCAGCAGCGAGACTAGCGGGGGGGACGATGAGCAGTTCTTC; CDR3aa: CASSETSGGDDEQFF
abundance: many; j_gene: TRBJ1-6; d_gene: TRBD1; v_gene: TRBV7-9; CDR3nt: TGTGCCAGCAGCCGGGGACAGGGGGCACCCCTCCACTTT; CDR3aa: CASSRGQGAPLHF
abundance: few; j_gene: TRBJ2-3; d_gene: TRBD1; v_gene: TRBV29-1; CDR3nt: TGCAGCGTTGACCCGGGACAGGGCCCGCGTCAGTATTTT; CDR3aa: CSVDPGQGPRQYF
abundance: -; j_gene: TRBJ2-5; d_gene: TRBD1; v_gene: TRBV29-1; CDR3nt: TGCAGCGTTGCCAGGGGGACAGAAGAGACCCAGTACTTC; CDR3aa: CSVARGTEETQYF
abundance: -; j_gene: TRBJ1-3; d_gene: -; v_gene: TRBV7-8; CDR3nt: TGTGCCAGCAGCTTCGGAGAGGGCTTCTCTGGAAACACCATATATTTT; CDR3aa: CASSFGEGFSGNTIYF